This TCR beta chain was sequenced during a study of blood T cell repertoires in COVID-19. Study-wide background: Samples representing acute and convalescent COVID-19 were sourced from the United States, Italy and Spain. PBMCs, B-cell-depleted T cells, or T cells provided the cDNA or gDNA that made up the material.

Germline V CDR1 and CDR2: MNHEY, SVGEGT. The CDR3 sequence is 13 residues long. V gave up 5 bases and J gave up 2 bases, with 9 bases separating them. Authors' analysis steps: Reference gene primer amplification gave nucleated cell count estimates. Sequenced by immunoSEQ multiplex PCR; TCRdb stores in-frame clones only, minus some. V, J and clone size are taken as reported in that table, and D and trimming were inferred from the DNA itself. The data hold more than 250,000 clones, with more than 75% observed a single time. The chain uses TRBV6-2 or TRBV6-3 and TRBJ1-2; unclear D gene. Input material: PBMCs or T cells enriched from blood (not recorded which). This clonotype was obtained from a woman between 18 and 30 years old who had recovered from COVID-19. The CDR3 nucleotides read TGTGCCAGCAGTCCGACTCAAAACTATGGCTACACCTTC. This sequence encodes CASSPTQNYGYTF.